Included here is one T cell receptor beta chain sequence, with context. Its antigen specificity is not known. Within one base of it there is no much larger clone, and no base qualities were kept. This record comes from a study of T cell repertoires in cytomegalovirus infection (dated by TCRdb to about 2019). Study-wide context: The HLA type of each donor mattered for the analysis, because public TCR beta signatures pointed to carriage of CMV infection along with the matching HLA type.

What the study reported, not specific to this receptor: The ex vivo response was dominated by HLA-C-restricted CMV-specific TCR beta clonotypes, which also provided the single most frequent clonotype in two of eight donors. Cumulative frequency of public TCR beta family members discriminated carriers of CMV infection plus the relevant HLA type in this cohort and an independent roughly 330-donor cohort.

The CDR3 sequence holds 13 residues, the cysteine and phenylalanine included. Kept here is only the CDR3 DNA, which spans 39 bases and is read in frame from base 1. As encoded in the germline V gene, CDR1 is MDHEN while CDR2 is SYDVKM. V is cut by 6 bases and J by 5 bases, and the space between the germline ends is 11 bases. Sequencing relied on an Illumina HiSeq 1500. TCRdb trimmed public reads at Q25 via fastp, called clones via MiXCR and kept in-frame beta chains. When rows share a CDR3 protein, they turn into one entry using the most common DNA and genes. The sample table contains about 490,000 distinct CDR3 sequences; only one count was recorded for 15% to 20% of them. The ten largest clones add up to more than 20% of the sample.

This sequence was found in a human donor in good health (CMV status not recorded). Some clones in this sample may be carry-over from other donors' samples. Sequences were obtained from CD8+ T cells from PBMCs. The receptor chain draws on TRBV28 and TRBJ2-1; the D gene identity is not certain. The bases read TGTGCCAGCAGCGAACTCGAACACAATGAGCAGTTCTTC. This sequence encodes CASSELEHNEQFF.